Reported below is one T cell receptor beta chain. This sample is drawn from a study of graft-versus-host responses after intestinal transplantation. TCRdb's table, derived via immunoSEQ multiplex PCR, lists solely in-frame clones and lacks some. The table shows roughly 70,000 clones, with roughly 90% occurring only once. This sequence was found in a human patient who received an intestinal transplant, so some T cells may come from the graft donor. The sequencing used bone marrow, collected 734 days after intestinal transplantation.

CDR3 protein: CASSEGGYGSPLHF. The CDR3, as DNA: TGTGCCAGCAGCGAAGGGGGTTACGGTTCACCCCTCCACTTT. This rearrangement joins TRBV6-5 to TRBJ1-6, with D perhaps TRBD1 (6 bases). Looked up from germline, CDR1 is MNHEY and CDR2 is SVGAGI. Deletions cut 6 bases from V and 9 bases from J, with 15 bases between. The CDR3 consists of 14 residues.